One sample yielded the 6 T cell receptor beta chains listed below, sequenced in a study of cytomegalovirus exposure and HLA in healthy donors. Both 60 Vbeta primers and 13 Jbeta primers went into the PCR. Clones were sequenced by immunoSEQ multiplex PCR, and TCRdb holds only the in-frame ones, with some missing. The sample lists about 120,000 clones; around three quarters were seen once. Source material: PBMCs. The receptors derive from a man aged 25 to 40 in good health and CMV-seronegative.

In nucleotides, the CDR3 is TGTGCCAGCTCATTCGGGACTAGCCGTCCCTACGAGCAGTACTTC. This translates into CASSFGTSRPYEQYF. The chain links TRBV18 to TRBJ2-7; 9 nucleotides match TRBD2. Germline V gene sequence: CDR1 KGHSH, CDR2 LQKENI. The CDR3 has 15 amino acids. The J segment lost 2 bases and the V segment lost 5 bases, leaving 7 bases of the junction unmatched.

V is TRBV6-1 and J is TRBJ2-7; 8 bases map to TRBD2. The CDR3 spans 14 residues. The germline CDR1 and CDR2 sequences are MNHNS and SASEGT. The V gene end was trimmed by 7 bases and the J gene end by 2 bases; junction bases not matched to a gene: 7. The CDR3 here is CASTIAGTAYEQYF. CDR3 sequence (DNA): TGTGCCAGCACTATAGCGGGAACAGCCTACGAGCAGTACTTC.

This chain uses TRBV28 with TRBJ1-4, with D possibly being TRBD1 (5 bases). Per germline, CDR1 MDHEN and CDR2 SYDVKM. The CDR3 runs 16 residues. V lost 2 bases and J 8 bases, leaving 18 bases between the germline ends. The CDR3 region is CASSLPQAGHNEKLFF. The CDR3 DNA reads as TGTGCCAGCAGTTTACCTCAGGCGGGGCACAACGAAAAACTGTTTTTT.

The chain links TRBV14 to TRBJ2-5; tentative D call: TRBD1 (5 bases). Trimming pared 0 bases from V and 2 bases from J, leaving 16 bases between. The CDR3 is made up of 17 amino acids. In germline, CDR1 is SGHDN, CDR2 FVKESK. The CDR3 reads CASSQEGQVSWQETQYF. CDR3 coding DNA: TGTGCCAGCAGCCAAGAGGGGCAGGTCAGTTGGCAAGAGACCCAGTACTTC.

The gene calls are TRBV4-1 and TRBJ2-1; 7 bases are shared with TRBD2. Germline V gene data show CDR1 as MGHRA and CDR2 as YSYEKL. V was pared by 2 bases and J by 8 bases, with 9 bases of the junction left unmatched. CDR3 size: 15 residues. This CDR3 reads CASSQSTSAGDEQFF. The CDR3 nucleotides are TGCGCCAGCAGCCAATCTACAAGCGCGGGAGATGAGCAGTTCTTC.

CDR3 sequence: CSVVQGADGYTF. As DNA, the CDR3 is TGCAGCGTTGTTCAGGGGGCAGACGGCTACACCTTC. This chain uses TRBV29-1 with TRBJ1-2; 8 bases are shared with TRBD1. The J segment lost 8 bases and the V segment lost 4 bases, leaving 6 bases of the junction unmatched. Germline lookup yields CDR1 SQVTM and CDR2 ANQGSEA. The CDR3 is made up of 12 amino acids.